This T cell receptor (beta chain) was found in a study of cytomegalovirus exposure and HLA in healthy donors. Researchers ran the PCR with 60 Vbeta and 13 Jbeta primers. The assay was immunoSEQ multiplex PCR, and TCRdb's table has in-frame clones only and misses some. The sample has roughly 120,000 clones, over 55% seen once; the top ten hold roughly 8.3%. The CDR3 extends over 15 amino acids. In germline, CDR1 is SGHRS, CDR2 YFSETQ. Trimming left V 0 bases short and J 4 bases short, with 14 bases between. This TCR was recovered from a man in his late teens or twenties in good health and CMV-seropositive. This sequence joins TRBV5-1 and TRBJ2-7, with D possibly being TRBD2 (5 bases). The specimen sequenced was PBMCs. CDR3 region: CASSLGGPGGYEQYF. DNA for the CDR3: TGCGCCAGCAGCTTGGGAGGTCCCGGCGGGTACGAGCAGTACTTC.